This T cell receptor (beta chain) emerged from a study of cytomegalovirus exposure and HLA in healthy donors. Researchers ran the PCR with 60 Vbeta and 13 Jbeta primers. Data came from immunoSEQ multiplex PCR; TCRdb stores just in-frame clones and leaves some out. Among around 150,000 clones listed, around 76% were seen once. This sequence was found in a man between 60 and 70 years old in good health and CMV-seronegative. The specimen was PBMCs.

The CDR3 loop is CASSLSTLAGRTDTQYF. Written as DNA, the CDR3 is TGCGCCAGCAGCCTATCGACACTAGCGGGACGCACAGATACGCAGTATTTT. This chain links TRBV4-1 with TRBJ2-3; 10 nucleotides align to TRBD2. CDR3 size: 17 residues. V lost 4 bases to trimming and J lost 1 base; unmatched junction nucleotides: 8. Germline V lookup: CDR1 MGHRA, CDR2 YSYEKL.